The 13 T cell receptor beta chains below were found in one sample sequenced in a study of blood T cell repertoires in COVID-19. Data came from immunoSEQ multiplex PCR; TCRdb stores just in-frame clones and leaves some out. This sample has under 200,000 clones, with roughly 75% found just once. The sequencing sample was made of peripheral blood. The receptors stem from a man between 65 and 85 years old with active or convalescent COVID-19.

The rearrangement joins TRBV3-1 (or the pseudogene TRBV3-2) to TRBJ2-3; TRBD2 matches 10 bases. Unmatched junction bases numbered 6, after V lost 4 bases and J lost 5 bases. This CDR3 is 15 amino acids long. CDR1 LGHDT and CDR2 YNNKEL come from the germline V gene (reference sequence). The CDR3, as DNA: TGTGCCAGCAGCCTAGGACTAGCGGATTTAGATACGCAGTATTTT. It is translated as CASSLGLADLDTQYF.

This clone was recorded a few times. The rearrangement links TRBV10-2 to TRBJ1-5; perhaps TRBD1 as D (5 bases). Trimming took off 0 bases at V and 0 bases at J, with 9 bases between the two ends. Germline loops: CDR1 WSHSY, CDR2 SAAADI. The CDR3 loop spans 16 amino acids. CDR3 bases: TGCGCCAGCAGTGAGTCGACAGCCTATAGCAATCAGCCCCAGCATTTT. Its translation: CASSESTAYSNQPQHF.

The gene calls are TRBV5-1 and TRBJ1-6; D is perhaps TRBD1 (5 bases). CDR1 and CDR2 (germline): SGHRS, YFSETQ. The CDR3 contains 14 residues. The germline V and J ends were trimmed by 3 bases and 8 bases, with 12 bases remaining between them. The CDR3 protein is CASSSAGLDSPLHF. Here the CDR3 DNA reads TGCGCCAGCAGCTCGGCAGGGCTGGATTCACCCCTCCACTTT. Using reference TRBV5-1 and TRBJ1-6 for the parts outside the CDR3, the full variable domain is KAGVTQTPRYLIKTRGQQVTLSCSPISGHRSVSWYQQTPGQGLQFLFEYFSETQRNKGNFPGRFSGRQFSNSRSEMNVSTLELGDSALYLCASSSAGLDSPLHFGNGTRLTVT.

The rearrangement joins TRBV6-2 or TRBV6-3 to TRBJ1-1; no clear D gene. Germline CDR1 reads MNHEY; CDR2 reads SVGEGT. There are 19 residues in the CDR3. Deletions cut 1 base from V and 2 bases from J, with 23 bases between. The chain's CDR3 is CASSYWPGGLRLGNTEAFF. CDR3 DNA: TGTGCCAGCAGTTACTGGCCGGGTGGCCTGCGCCTGGGTAACACTGAAGCTTTCTTT.

There are a few counts of this clone. Written as DNA, the CDR3 is TGCGCCAGCAGCCCCGCGACAGTGAACACTGAAGCTTTCTTT. As protein: CASSPATVNTEAFF. V and J are TRBV5-1 and TRBJ1-1, with TRBD1 as a possible D gene (5 bases). Per the germline V gene, CDR1 is SGHRS and CDR2 is YFSETQ. Trimming took 4 bases from V and 0 from J, leaving 10 bases between them. The CDR3 is 14 residues long.

The chain links TRBV11-1 to TRBJ2-7; 7 nucleotides line up with TRBD1. Germline CDR1 is SGHAT and CDR2 is FQDESV (reference sequence). The V gene end was trimmed by 5 bases and the J gene end by 0 bases; junction bases not matched to a gene: 7. The CDR3 spans 15 residues. For the CDR3, the DNA is TGTGCCAGCAGCGGACCGGGACAGAACTCCTACGAGCAGTACTTC. Residues: CASSGPGQNSYEQYF.

This clone was observed a single time. DNA for the CDR3: TGTGCCATCAGTGGGGGGGGGATTAGCACAGATACGCAGTATTTT. Its translation is CAISGGGISTDTQYF. This rearrangement joins TRBV10-3 to TRBJ2-3; 7 bases agree with TRBD2. Trimming cost V 4 bases and J 0 bases; bases outside gene matches: 4. CDR1 is ENHRY and CDR2 is SYGVKD in the germline V gene. CDR3 length: 15 residues.

The rearrangement uses TRBV7-2 and TRBJ1-1; D unresolved. Trimming left V 5 bases short and J 4 bases short, with 23 bases between. The germline V gene encodes CDR1 SGHTA and CDR2 FQGNSA. The CDR3 spans 17 residues. The CDR3 region has the DNA TGTGCCAGCAGCGATTACCCCCCGGGGATCTTGTCCACTGAAGCTTTCTTT. Translated, it gives CASSDYPPGILSTEAFF.

The V gene is TRBV13, the J gene TRBJ2-1; D may be TRBD2 (5 bases). Germline V gene lookup returns CDR1 PRHDT and CDR2 FYEKMQ (reference sequence). V shed 5 bases and J shed 0 bases, with 5 bases lying between them. The CDR3 contains 13 residues. In DNA form, the CDR3 reads TGTGCCAGCAGCCGGGGCTCCTACAATGAGCAGTTCTTC. Its protein is CASSRGSYNEQFF.

This clone was picked up a small number of times. V is TRBV5-1 and J is TRBJ2-6; D perhaps matches TRBD2 (6 bases). The germline V gene has CDR1 SGHRS and CDR2 YFSETQ. V lost 5 bases to trimming and J lost 4 bases, with 16 bases between them. The length of the CDR3 is 16 residues. CDR3 region: CASSITGTSGANVLTF. Written as DNA, the CDR3 is TGCGCCAGCAGTATAACCGGGACTTCCGGGGCCAACGTCCTGACTTTC.

This chain joins TRBV6-5 and TRBJ2-4; perhaps TRBD1 as D (6 bases). V lost 7 bases, J lost 7 bases, and 11 bases lay in between. The CDR3 has 12 amino acids. Germline values: CDR1 MNHEY, CDR2 SVGAGI. In DNA form, the CDR3 reads TGTGCCAGCATCGGCAGGGGTAACATTCAGTACTTC. Translation: CASIGRGNIQYF.

The chain carries TRBV30 and TRBJ2-7; D might be TRBD2 (5 bases). Per the germline V gene, CDR1 is GTSNPN and CDR2 is SVGIG (reference sequence). CDR3 length: 12 amino acids. The ends were cut back, 2 bases at V and 7 bases at J, with 12 bases in the middle. This CDR3 is CAWSPGSIEQYF. CDR3 nucleotides: TGTGCCTGGAGTCCGGGGTCCATAGAGCAGTACTTC.

This clone has just one count. V gene TRBV2 combines with J gene TRBJ1-5; 8 positions match TRBD1. Germline CDR1 is SNHLY and CDR2 is FYNNEI. The CDR3 has 14 amino acids. V lost 3 bases, J lost 4 bases, and 2 bases stayed unmatched. The CDR3 sequence is CASSDQGANQPQHF. For the CDR3, the DNA is TGTGCCAGCAGTGATCAGGGGGCGAATCAGCCCCAGCATTTT. The whole variable domain, remainder taken from reference TRBV2 and TRBJ1-5, is EPEVTQTPSHQVTQMGQEVILRCVPISNHLYFYWYRQILGQKVEFLVSFYNNEISEKSEIFDDQFSVERPDGSNFTLKIRSTKLEDSAMYFCASSDQGANQPQHFGDGTRLSIL.